Below are 11 T cell receptor beta chains sequenced from a single sample in a study of cytomegalovirus exposure and HLA in healthy donors. TCRdb's copy holds only in-frame clones and misses some; the assay was immunoSEQ multiplex PCR. The repertoire holds 75,000 to 100,000 clones, 95% to 98% seen once, with 0.78% in the top ten. The sequenced sample was PBMCs. Receptor source: a man younger than 30 in good health and CMV-seronegative.

This rearrangement joins TRBV10-3 to TRBJ1-3, with a tentative D call TRBD1 (5 bases). Per germline, CDR1 ENHRY and CDR2 SYGVKD. The V gene lost 3 bases and the J gene lost 4 bases, with 13 bases spanning the gap. The CDR3 sequence is 15 residues long. The CDR3 protein is CAISERGTAGNTIYF. CDR3 in DNA: TGTGCCATCAGTGAAAGGGGTACTGCCGGAAACACCATATATTTT.

The chain combines TRBV5-1 with TRBJ2-6; D call uncertain. Trimming took 4 bases from V and 0 from J, leaving 8 bases between them. The CDR3 contains 15 residues. Per germline, CDR1 SGHRS and CDR2 YFSETQ. The CDR3 DNA reads as TGCGCCAGCAGCCAACAGAGCTCTGGGGCCAACGTCCTGACTTTC. Translated: CASSQQSSGANVLTF.

J is TRBJ2-5 and V is TRBV7-9; 10 nucleotides line up with TRBD1. Germline CDR1 SEHNR, CDR2 FQNEAQ (reference sequence). CDR3 size: 16 residues. V trimming: 5 bases; J trimming: 5 bases; junction bases outside the gene matches: 11. The CDR3 sequence: CASSRSRDRGSETQYF. The CDR3 nucleotides are TGTGCCAGCAGCCGTTCCAGGGACAGGGGTTCGGAGACCCAGTACTTC. Complete variable domain (other parts from reference TRBV7-9 and TRBJ2-5): DTGVSQNPRHKITKRGQNVTFRCDPISEHNRLYWYRQTLGQGPEFLTYFQNEAQLEKSRLLSDRFSAERPKGSFSTLEIQRTEQGDSAMYLCASSRSRDRGSETQYFGPGTRLLVL.

This rearrangement joins TRBV19 to TRBJ1-5; TRBD1 agrees at 7 bases. The CDR3 extends over 15 amino acids. Germline CDR1 reads LNHDA; CDR2 reads SQIVND (reference sequence). The J segment lost 5 bases and the V segment lost 7 bases, leaving 11 bases of the junction unmatched. The DNA of the CDR3 is TGTGCCAGTACCCGGGACAGATCAAGCGATCAGCCCCAGCATTTT. Translating gives CASTRDRSSDQPQHF.

About this clone: The sample contains more than one DNA sequence encoding this CDR3. J is TRBJ2-7 and V is TRBV20-1, with D perhaps matching TRBD2 (5 bases). The CDR3 runs to 11 residues. The V gene's germline CDR1 is DFQATT and CDR2 SNEGSKA (reference sequence). V gave up 6 bases and J gave up 4 bases, with 10 bases separating them. The CDR3 coding sequence is TGCAGTGCGCGGGTAGGATACGAGCAGTACTTC. As protein: CSARVGYEQYF.

This clone appeared once. V gene TRBV28 combines with J gene TRBJ2-6, with 7 nucleotides matching TRBD1. The length of the CDR3 is 15 residues. V was pared by 4 bases and J by 0 bases, with 0 bases of the junction left unmatched. Germline CDR1 MDHEN, CDR2 SYDVKM. CDR3 region: CASSYRGSGANVLTF. The CDR3, as DNA: TGTGCCAGCAGTTACAGGGGCTCTGGGGCCAACGTCCTGACTTTC.

The genes are TRBV18 and TRBJ2-6; tentative D call: TRBD1 (5 bases). CDR1 and CDR2 from the germline V gene are KGHSH and LQKENI. V gave up 6 bases and J gave up 0 bases, with 9 bases separating them. The CDR3 covers 15 residues. The CDR3: CASSYQGSGANVLTF. DNA of the CDR3: TGTGCCAGCTCCTACCAGGGCTCTGGGGCCAACGTCCTGACTTTC. The whole variable domain, remainder taken from reference TRBV18 and TRBJ2-6, is NAGVMQNPRHLVRRRGQEARLRCSPMKGHSHVYWYRQLPEEGLKFMVYLQKENIIDESGMPKERFSAEFPKEGPSILRIQQVVRGDSAAYFCASSYQGSGANVLTFGAGSRLTVL.

V gene TRBV9 combines with J gene TRBJ2-1; possibly TRBD1 for D (6 bases). The CDR3 contains 14 residues. Germline loops: CDR1 SGDLS, CDR2 YYNGEE. The germline V and J ends were trimmed by 0 bases and 4 bases, with 8 bases remaining between them. The CDR3 is CASSVEGDYNEQFF. CDR3 DNA: TGTGCCAGCAGCGTAGAGGGGGATTACAATGAGCAGTTCTTC.

V and J are TRBV7-3 and TRBJ1-1; D ambiguous. Germline CDR1 and CDR2: SGHTA and FQGTGA. CDR3 length: 15 residues. V lost 3 bases and J 5 bases, leaving 16 bases between the germline ends. CDR3 DNA sequence: TGTGCCAGCAGCTTTCCGCGGGAGATTGGGACTGAAGCTTTCTTT. This gives the protein CASSFPREIGTEAFF.

This chain's CDR3 is CASSLDILGSYQETQYF. CDR3 nucleotides: TGTGCCAGCAGCTTGGATATACTAGGATCATACCAAGAGACCCAGTACTTC. This sequence joins TRBV5-8 and TRBJ2-5, with D perhaps matching TRBD2 (5 bases). CDR1 and CDR2 from the germline V gene are SGHTS and YDEGEE. The V end was cut by 0 bases, the J end by 0 bases, with 15 bases between. The CDR3 spans 17 residues. Filled out from reference TRBV5-8 and TRBJ2-5, the complete variable domain reads EAGVTQSPTHLIKTRGQQATLRCSPISGHTSVYWYQQALGLGLQFLLWYDEGEERNRGNFPPRFSGRQFPNYSSELNVNALELEDSALYLCASSLDILGSYQETQYFGPGTRLLVL.

The V and J genes are TRBV27 and TRBJ2-7; 7 bases map to TRBD1. Germline CDR1 is MNHEY and CDR2 is SMNVEV (reference sequence). J lost 4 bases, V lost 3 bases, and 9 bases had no gene match. The CDR3 covers 15 residues. The CDR3, as DNA: TGTGCCAGCAGTTTGGCTCCGGGACAGACTTACGAGCAGTACTTC. This translates into CASSLAPGQTYEQYF.